These 26 T cell receptor beta chains were all obtained from the same sample, sequenced in a study of molecular identifiers for immune sequencing clone quantification. Each CDR3 protein gets one entry after TCRdb re-called the PCR reads with MiXCR. The sample holds tens of thousands of distinct CDR3 sequences; roughly 38% are singletons and the top ten take approximately 4.2%. The material sequenced was naive CD8+ T cells from blood, with Jurkat cell RNA spiked in. Subset in this sample: FACS-sorted CD8+CD4-CCR7+CD45RA+ naive T cells. The receptors here all came from a human donor in good health. Some libraries in this study had Jurkat cell RNA spiked in.

This chain joins TRBV27 and TRBJ2-3; D may match TRBD1 or TRBD2 (5 bases each). Germline values: CDR1 MNHEY, CDR2 SMNVEV (reference sequence). The CDR3 runs to 15 residues. Trimming took off 2 bases at V and 6 bases at J, with 15 bases between the two ends. The chain's CDR3 is CASSLEGSVLDTQYF. Here the CDR3 DNA reads TGTGCCAGCAGTTTAGAGGGGTCTGTCCTCGATACGCAGTATTTT.

This clonotype was detected a few times. The J gene is TRBJ2-7, the V gene TRBV4-3, with 7 positions matching TRBD1. CDR3 length equals 15 residues. After removal of 0 bases from V and 6 bases from J, the junction contained 8 bases not matched to a gene. In germline, CDR1 is LGHNA, CDR2 YSLEER. This CDR3 is CASSQDKGATCEQYF. The CDR3 DNA follows: TGCGCCAGCAGCCAAGATAAGGGGGCAACCTGCGAGCAGTACTTC.

In the case of this clonotype: A much larger clone lies one base from this, so it may be a read error. The V gene is TRBV6-5, the J gene TRBJ1-4, with D perhaps matching TRBD1 (5 bases). The CDR3 extends over 13 amino acids. Germline loops: CDR1 MNHEY, CDR2 SVGAGI. The CDR3 here is CASRNQGYEKLIF. DNA for the CDR3: TGTGCCAGCCGAAACCAGGGTTACGAAAAACTGATTTTT.

The chain recombines TRBV5-8 with TRBJ2-7; D is unresolved. V lost 2 bases and J 2 bases, leaving 11 bases between the germline ends. Per the germline V gene, CDR1 is SGHTS and CDR2 is YDEGEE. The CDR3 has 14 residues. The CDR3 nucleotides read TGTGCCAGCAGCTTCGGTCCCAGTCCCTACGAGCAGTACTTC. Translating gives CASSFGPSPYEQYF.

In this sample, this clonotype turned up a few times. The chain uses TRBV7-9 and TRBJ2-7; D is unresolved. The V end lost 1 base, the J end lost 5 bases, and 9 bases lay between the germline ends. The CDR3 runs to 13 residues. The germline V gene encodes CDR1 SEHNR and CDR2 FQNEAQ (reference sequence). CDR3 residues: CASSLGQDDEQYF. CDR3 DNA: TGTGCCAGCAGCTTAGGGCAGGACGACGAGCAGTACTTC.

This clonotype appeared many times. This chain links TRBV6-5 with TRBJ2-3, with TRBD2 as a possible D gene (5 bases). The V and J ends lost 2 bases and 6 bases respectively, with 24 bases between them. Germline CDR1 MNHEY, CDR2 SVGAGI. This CDR3 is built from 18 residues. The CDR3 bases are TGTGCCAGCAGTTACGGGGTCCGTTATGAGGGATTGATGGATACGCAGTATTTT. Amino acids: CASSYGVRYEGLMDTQYF.

This clonotype was counted a few times. The chain employs TRBV6-5 and TRBJ2-7; TRBD1 is a possible D gene (5 bases). CDR1 and CDR2 (germline): MNHEY, SVGAGI. CDR3 size: 16 residues. V was cut by 2 bases and J by 4 bases, with 18 bases left in between. The CDR3 sequence is CASSYTEGAHIYEQYF. CDR3 DNA: TGTGCCAGCAGTTACACCGAAGGGGCCCACATTTACGAGCAGTACTTC.

This clonotype was seen a few times. The chain links TRBV19 to TRBJ2-2; 8 positions match TRBD1. V was pared by 7 bases and J by 7 bases, with 8 bases of the junction left unmatched. The CDR3 extends over 14 amino acids. Germline V lookup: CDR1 LNHDA, CDR2 SQIVND (reference sequence). The CDR3 loop is CASTPGQGGGELFF. The CDR3 coding sequence is TGTGCCAGTACCCCAGGACAGGGCGGCGGGGAGCTGTTTTTT.

The chain has TRBV6-2 or TRBV6-3 and TRBJ1-5; 7 positions agree with TRBD1. Germline loops: CDR1 MNHEY, CDR2 SVGEGT. J gave up 9 bases and V 2 bases, and 22 bases lay outside the gene matches. CDR3 length: 19 amino acids. The CDR3 region has the DNA TGTGCCAGCAGTTACCCTCCTTACAGGGGCTTAAATACCAAGGGGCCCCAGCATTTT. This translates into CASSYPPYRGLNTKGPQHF.

The chain links TRBV5-4 to TRBJ2-1; D might be TRBD1 (5 bases). Trimming removed 0 bases from V and 10 bases from J, with 11 bases in between. This CDR3 has 13 amino acids. Germline CDR1 and CDR2: SGHNT and YYREEE (reference sequence). CDR3 nucleotide sequence: TGTGCCAGCAGCTTGGCTCTGGGGCGCGAGCAGTTCTTC. It translates to CASSLALGREQFF.

As concerns this clonotype: This may come from a read error, since a much larger clone is one base off. The rearrangement joins TRBV6-2 or TRBV6-3 to TRBJ1-5; maybe TRBD1 (5 bases). The germline V gene has CDR1 MNHEY and CDR2 SVGEGT. The CDR3 contains 13 residues. The CDR3 loop is CASRDRLNQPQQF. CDR3 bases: TGTGCCAGTAGAGACAGACTAAATCAGCCCCAGCAATTT.

This clonotype was seen repeatedly, ten times or more. V is TRBV5-5 and J is TRBJ2-7; TRBD2 matches at 10 bases. V was pared by 0 bases and J by 3 bases, with 3 bases of the junction left unmatched. The CDR3 contains 15 residues. CDR1 SGHKS and CDR2 YYEKEE come from the germline V gene (reference sequence). In nucleotides, the CDR3 is TGTGCCAGCAGCTTGGAACTAGCGGGGTACTACGAGCAGTACTTC. Amino acid sequence: CASSLELAGYYEQYF.

This clonotype was found many times. The rearrangement uses TRBV2 and TRBJ1-1; no firm D call. The CDR3 spans 14 residues. Germline V gene sequence: CDR1 SNHLY, CDR2 FYNNEI. Trimming took 4 bases from V and 2 from J, leaving 11 bases between them. The CDR3 loop is CASSVPFGNTEAFF. The CDR3 DNA sequence: TGTGCCAGCAGTGTCCCTTTCGGTAACACTGAAGCTTTCTTT.

V and J are TRBV4-1 and TRBJ2-3; D is unclear. Germline-derived CDR1 and CDR2 are MGHRA and YSYEKL. The V and J ends lost 0 bases and 1 base respectively, with 11 bases between them. This CDR3 is built from 16 residues. As DNA, the CDR3 is TGCGCCAGCAGCCAAGATATGGGGTTCGGCACAGATACGCAGTATTTT. Its translation: CASSQDMGFGTDTQYF.

CDR3 sequence: CASSPDLAGTDGNTIYF. The CDR3 DNA sequence: TGTGCCAGCAGTCCAGATCTCGCCGGGACAGACGGAAACACCATATATTTT. The chain recombines TRBV27 with TRBJ1-3, with TRBD1 matching 7 bases. Germline V gene lookup returns CDR1 MNHEY and CDR2 SMNVEV (reference sequence). The V and J ends lost 5 bases and 4 bases, in that order; junction bases with no gene match: 14. CDR3 length: 17 residues.

The chain couples TRBV20-1 to TRBJ1-2; D ambiguous. The ends were cut back, 5 bases at V and 8 bases at J, with 9 bases in the middle. CDR3 length equals 10 residues. Germline V gene lookup returns CDR1 DFQATT and CDR2 SNEGSKA (reference sequence). In DNA, the CDR3 is TGCAGTGCTCCCACAAACGGCTACACCTTC. Its translation: CSAPTNGYTF.

The V gene is TRBV7-2, the J gene TRBJ1-6; D uncertain. Germline V gene data show CDR1 as SGHTA and CDR2 as FQGNSA. Trimming took 2 bases from V and 6 from J, leaving 2 bases between them. The CDR3 runs to 12 residues. CDR3 bases: TGTGCCAGCAGCTTAACTAATTCACCCCTCCACTTT. Its protein is CASSLTNSPLHF.

The table lists this clonotype with many counts. In DNA form, the CDR3 reads TGTGCCAGCAGTTTACCGTGGAGGGATAGCAATCAGCCCCAGCATTTT. Protein: CASSLPWRDSNQPQHF. The chain combines TRBV28 with TRBJ1-5; D gene unclear. There are 16 residues in the CDR3. Trimming took 2 bases from V and 0 from J, leaving 11 bases between them. Per germline, CDR1 MDHEN and CDR2 SYDVKM.

A note on this clonotype: This may stem from a read error, because a much larger clone lies one nucleotide away. Since the CDR3 does not end with the conserved phenylalanine or tryptophan, this likely comes from a read error. The gene calls are TRBV28 and TRBJ1-5; maybe TRBD1 (6 bases). CDR1 is MDHEN, CDR2 SYDVKM, per germline. V lost 4 bases and J lost 5, with 9 bases in between. This CDR3 has 13 residues. The CDR3 region has the DNA TGTGCCAGCAGTTGGTCAGGGGATCAGCCCCAGCATATT. Translated: CASSWSGDQPQHI.

The chain recombines TRBV21-1 with TRBJ1-5. TRBV21-1 is shown as a pseudogene. The CDR3 has 13 residues. CDR3 DNA: TGTGCCAGCTGTATATCTAGCAATCAGCCCCAGCATTTT. Translating gives CASCISSNQPQHF.

This clonotype showed up many times. The chain couples TRBV15 to TRBJ2-6; TRBD2 is a possible D gene (5 bases). The V end was cut by 0 bases, the J end by 0 bases, with 12 bases between. The CDR3 sequence is 18 residues long. CDR1 is LNHNV, CDR2 YYDKDF, per germline (reference sequence). This CDR3 is CATSRDRGSPSGANVLTF. CDR3 in DNA: TGTGCCACCAGCAGAGATCGGGGTAGTCCCTCTGGGGCCAACGTCCTGACTTTC.

This clonotype was observed a handful of times. The rearrangement joins TRBV6-2 or TRBV6-3 to TRBJ2-7; D remains ambiguous. The germline V gene has CDR1 MNHEY and CDR2 SVGEGT. CDR3 length: 13 residues. V was shortened by 0 bases and J by 1 base, with 4 bases between the two germline ends. CDR3 DNA sequence: TGTGCCAGCAGTTACTCGGTGTCCTACGAGCAGTACTTC. Its translation: CASSYSVSYEQYF.

This clonotype came up a few times. The chain has TRBV15 and TRBJ2-2; TRBD1 aligns across 7 bases. With V trimmed by 2 bases and J by 1 base, 7 bases remained unmatched. CDR3 size: 17 residues. In germline, CDR1 is LNHNV, CDR2 YYDKDF (reference sequence). CDR3 sequence reads: CATSRSGTDRNTGELFF. The CDR3 DNA sequence: TGTGCCACCAGCAGATCCGGGACAGACAGGAACACCGGGGAGCTGTTTTTT. The entire variable domain, with the rest obtained from reference TRBV15 and TRBJ2-2, is as follows: DAMVIQNPRYQVTQFGKPVTLSCSQTLNHNVMYWYQQKSSQAPKLLFHYYDKDFNNEADTPDNFQSRRPNTSFCFLDIRSPGLGDTAMYLCATSRSGTDRNTGELFFGEGSRLTVL.

This clonotype was counted only a few times. The CDR3 DNA reads as TGTGCTAGTGGTTTTTCGGGGAGGGCCGTAAATGAGCAGTTCTTC. As protein: CASGFSGRAVNEQFF. This chain joins TRBV12-5 and TRBJ2-1; 7 nucleotides agree with TRBD2. The CDR3 length is 15 residues. Germline V gene lookup returns CDR1 LGHNT and CDR2 FRNRAP. Unmatched junction bases numbered 9, after V lost 3 bases and J lost 7 bases.

This chain links TRBV19 with TRBJ2-7; TRBD1 matches at 9 bases. The trim removed 6 bases at V and 5 bases at J, leaving 11 bases unmatched. Germline V lookup: CDR1 LNHDA, CDR2 SQIVND (reference sequence). This CDR3 has 15 residues. The CDR3, as DNA: TGTGCCAGTAGACTGACAGGGGGAAAGTTAAACGAGCAGTACTTC. This gives the protein CASRLTGGKLNEQYF. Variable domain in full (rest from reference TRBV19 and TRBJ2-7): DGGITQSPKYLFRKEGQNVTLSCEQNLNHDAMYWYRQDPGQGLRLIYYSQIVNDFQKGDIAEGYSVSREKKESFPLTVTSAQKNPTAFYLCASRLTGGKLNEQYFGPGTRLTVT.

This clonotype turned up a few times. The V and J genes are TRBV7-9 and TRBJ2-7; either TRBD1 or TRBD2 may supply D (5 bases each). This CDR3 region has 15 residues. Deletions cut 5 bases from V and 0 bases from J, with 14 bases between. Germline V gene lookup returns CDR1 SEHNR and CDR2 FQNEAQ (reference sequence). CDR3 sequence: CASSRPGAPSYEQYF. CDR3 bases: TGTGCCAGCAGCAGACCCGGGGCCCCCTCCTACGAGCAGTACTTC.